These 27 T cell receptor beta chains were sequenced from one sample in a study of blood T cell repertoires in COVID-19. The repertoire was sequenced with immunoSEQ multiplex PCR; TCRdb's copy has only in-frame clones and lacks some. The table has roughly 120,000 clones, nearly 90% seen once. The sequenced sample consisted of peripheral blood. All receptors derive from a woman aged 55-69 years with COVID-19, enrolled during active disease.

This clone was detected only once. The V and J genes are TRBV18 and TRBJ1-2; TRBD1 matches 7 bases. Per germline, CDR1 KGHSH and CDR2 LQKENI. V shed 6 bases, J shed 5 bases, and the junction held 6 bases outside the gene matches. The length of the CDR3 is 13 residues. DNA for the CDR3: TGTGCCAGCTCGGAGGACAGGCCATATGGCTACACCTTC. It translates to CASSEDRPYGYTF.

The CDR3 nucleotides are TGTGCCAGCAGCCGGGGGACAGGGACTTCCGAGCAGTACTTC. It yields the protein CASSRGTGTSEQYF. The rearrangement uses TRBV7-3 and TRBJ2-7; TRBD1 matches at 9 bases. With 5 bases clipped from V and 6 bases from J, the junction kept 8 bases outside the gene matches. This CDR3 has 14 amino acids. The germline gives CDR1 SGHTA, CDR2 FQGTGA.

This clone appeared once. CDR3 residues: CATSSAATSSYEQYF. The CDR3 coding sequence is TGTGCCACCAGCAGTGCAGCGACTAGCTCCTACGAGCAGTACTTC. This rearrangement joins TRBV15 to TRBJ2-7, with TRBD2 as a possible D gene (6 bases). CDR1 LNHNV and CDR2 YYDKDF come from the germline V gene (reference sequence). This CDR3 region has 15 residues. Trimming pared 3 bases from V and 0 bases from J, leaving 12 bases between.

This clone was seen once. V and J are TRBV27 and TRBJ1-1; the D is unclear. This CDR3 contains 14 residues. Germline V lookup: CDR1 MNHEY, CDR2 SMNVEV (reference sequence). Trimming removed 5 bases at V and 1 base at J, with 11 bases between. The CDR3 nucleotides are TGTGCCAGCAGTCTGACAAAATCGAACACTGAAGCTTTCTTT. Its protein product is CASSLTKSNTEAFF.

This CDR3 reads CASSLGQGSNQPQHF. The CDR3 region has the DNA TGTGCCAGCAGTCTCGGACAGGGTAGCAATCAGCCCCAGCATTTT. The rearrangement joins TRBV7-2 to TRBJ1-5; 8 positions agree with TRBD1. Trimming removed 6 bases from V and 0 bases from J; junction bases left unmatched: 4. Germline CDR1 is SGHTA and CDR2 is FQGNSA. The CDR3 extends over 15 amino acids. Filled out from reference TRBV7-2 and TRBJ1-5, the complete variable domain reads GAGVSQSPSNKVTEKGKDVELRCDPISGHTALYWYRQSLGQGLEFLIYFQGNSAPDKSGLPSDRFSAERTGGSVSTLTIQRTQQEDSAVYLCASSLGQGSNQPQHFGDGTRLSIL.

The chain recombines TRBV2 with TRBJ2-2; no clear D. The germline gives CDR1 SNHLY, CDR2 FYNNEI. This CDR3 has 13 amino acids. Trimming removed 7 bases at V and 6 bases at J, with 12 bases between. CDR3 loop: CASIPVVPGELFF. In DNA, the CDR3 is TGTGCCAGCATCCCCGTAGTTCCCGGGGAGCTGTTTTTT. Using reference TRBV2 and TRBJ2-2 for the parts outside the CDR3, the full variable domain is EPEVTQTPSHQVTQMGQEVILRCVPISNHLYFYWYRQILGQKVEFLVSFYNNEISEKSEIFDDQFSVERPDGSNFTLKIRSTKLEDSAMYFCASIPVVPGELFFGEGSRLTVL.

The chain has TRBV6-4 and TRBJ1-2; a possible D gene is TRBD1 (6 bases). The germline V and J ends were trimmed by 2 bases and 4 bases, with 17 bases remaining between them. CDR1 and CDR2 from the germline V gene are MRHNA and SNTAGT. This CDR3 comprises 16 residues. CDR3 amino acids: CASSDPNRELRYGYTF. As DNA, the CDR3 is TGTGCCAGCAGTGACCCTAACAGGGAGTTACGCTATGGCTACACCTTC.

The CDR3 nucleotides read TGTCTTGGGGGGGACTCCTACAATGAGCAGTTCTTC. Its protein is CLGGDSYNEQFF. The chain recombines TRBV6-5 with TRBJ2-1, with 7 bases fitting TRBD2. There are 12 residues in the CDR3. Germline V lookup: CDR1 MNHEY, CDR2 SVGAGI.

The chain recombines TRBV9 with TRBJ1-3, with D unclear. Trimming pared 0 bases from V and 8 bases from J, leaving 9 bases between. The length of the CDR3 is 13 residues. Germline CDR1 SGDLS, CDR2 YYNGEE. The CDR3 sequence is CASSVGPGDTIYF. The CDR3 DNA reads as TGTGCCAGCAGCGTAGGCCCCGGGGACACCATATATTTT. The full variable domain, with the rest looked up from reference TRBV9 and TRBJ1-3, is DSGVTQTPKHLITATGQRVTLRCSPRSGDLSVYWYQQSLDQGLQFLIQYYNGEERAKGNILERFSAQQFPDLHSELNLSSLELGDSALYFCASSVGPGDTIYFGEGSWLTVV.

This chain links TRBV5-4 with TRBJ1-1; D gene unclear. V gave up 0 bases and J gave up 5 bases, with 17 bases separating them. The CDR3 sequence is 16 residues long. Germline assignment: CDR1 SGHNT and CDR2 YYREEE (reference sequence). As DNA, the CDR3 is TGTGCCAGCAGCTTGGCCGCTGGGCTCTTAAAGACTGAAGCTTTCTTT. The encoded protein is CASSLAAGLLKTEAFF.

This clone was seen a few times. V gene TRBV10-3 combines with J gene TRBJ1-1, with a weak D call TRBD1 (6 bases). Germline V gene data show CDR1 as ENHRY and CDR2 as SYGVKD. The CDR3 contains 14 residues. Trimming left V 6 bases short and J 4 bases short, with 15 bases between. The CDR3 DNA reads as TGTGCCATCAGACAGGGAAATCAAGGCACTGAAGCTTTCTTT. This encodes CAIRQGNQGTEAFF.

This chain connects TRBV4-3 to TRBJ1-2, with D perhaps TRBD1 (5 bases). V lost 1 base to trimming and J lost 7 bases, with 13 bases between them. The CDR3 consists of 14 residues. The germline V gene has CDR1 LGHNA and CDR2 YSLEER. CDR3 in DNA: TGCGCCAGCAGCCAAGGTGCAGGGCGCGTTGGCTACACCTTC. It is translated as CASSQGAGRVGYTF.

V is TRBV6-5 and J is TRBJ1-2, with D maybe TRBD1 (6 bases). The CDR3 consists of 13 residues. V lost 4 bases and J 3 bases, leaving 9 bases between the germline ends. The germline gives CDR1 MNHEY, CDR2 SVGAGI. CDR3 protein: CASSSRTDYGYTF. The DNA of the CDR3 is TGTGCCAGCAGTTCCCGGACAGACTATGGCTACACCTTC.

This clone has only one observation. The chain employs TRBV7-9 and TRBJ2-7, with D possibly matching TRBD1 (5 bases). The V gene's germline CDR1 is SEHNR and CDR2 FQNEAQ (reference sequence). V was cut by 8 bases and J by 6 bases, with 14 bases left in between. CDR3 length: 12 residues. The DNA of the CDR3 is TGTGCCAGCGCCCTTAGGGGTGCCGAGCAGTACTTC. It yields the protein CASALRGAEQYF. Variable domain in full (rest from reference TRBV7-9 and TRBJ2-7): DTGVSQNPRHKITKRGQNVTFRCDPISEHNRLYWYRQTLGQGPEFLTYFQNEAQLEKSRLLSDRFSAERPKGSFSTLEIQRTEQGDSAMYLCASALRGAEQYFGPGTRLTVT.

Only one count was recorded for this clone. J is TRBJ2-2 and V is TRBV2; 7 bases map to TRBD2. V lost 7 bases to trimming and J lost 1 base; unmatched junction nucleotides: 3. CDR1 SNHLY and CDR2 FYNNEI come from the germline V gene. The CDR3 extends over 14 amino acids. The CDR3 sequence is CASKERENTGELFF. The CDR3 DNA sequence: TGTGCCAGCAAAGAGCGGGAGAACACCGGGGAGCTGTTTTTT.

The chain employs TRBV7-9 and TRBJ1-1; no reliable D call. CDR1 and CDR2 (germline): SEHNR, FQNEAQ (reference sequence). There are 12 residues in the CDR3. V dropped 3 bases and J dropped 3 bases, with 5 bases sitting between them. The CDR3 region has the DNA TGTGCCAGCAGCTTCCGCGACACTGAAGCTTTCTTT. It encodes CASSFRDTEAFF.

V is TRBV5-5 and J is TRBJ1-5, with 11 bases lining up with TRBD1. Germline lookup yields CDR1 SGHKS and CDR2 YYEKEE (reference sequence). With 0 bases clipped from V and 9 bases from J, the junction kept 5 bases outside the gene matches. The CDR3 spans 15 residues. CDR3 in amino acids: CASSLGGTGGRPQHF. The CDR3 coding sequence is TGTGCCAGCAGCTTGGGTGGGACAGGGGGTCGGCCCCAGCATTTT.

Here the CDR3 DNA reads TGTGCCAGCAGTTACGCGGGTACCTCTTACGAGCAGTACTTC. Translated, it gives CASSYAGTSYEQYF. V usage is TRBV6-6 and J usage is TRBJ2-7; D is perhaps TRBD2 (5 bases). This CDR3 comprises 14 residues. V shed 2 bases and J shed 4 bases, with 12 bases lying between them. CDR1 and CDR2 from the germline V gene are MNHNY and SVGAGI (reference sequence).

The chain uses TRBV7-2 and TRBJ2-3; TRBD1 aligns across 8 bases. CDR1 is SGHTA and CDR2 is FQGNSA in the germline V gene. This CDR3 comprises 15 residues. V gave up 5 bases and J gave up 4 bases; unmatched junction bases: 8. CDR3 nucleotide sequence: TGTGCCAGCAGCCCTAAGTTGACAGGGGCAGATACGCAGTATTTT. Protein: CASSPKLTGADTQYF. The whole variable domain, filled in from reference TRBV7-2 and TRBJ2-3, reads GAGVSQSPSNKVTEKGKDVELRCDPISGHTALYWYRQSLGQGLEFLIYFQGNSAPDKSGLPSDRFSAERTGGSVSTLTIQRTQQEDSAVYLCASSPKLTGADTQYFGPGTRLTVL.

The rearrangement uses TRBV6-5 and TRBJ2-7; the match to TRBD1 covers 7 bases. Losses at the gene ends were 8 bases for V and 2 bases for J; bases not matched to a gene: 6. The V gene's germline CDR1 is MNHEY and CDR2 SVGAGI. This CDR3 has 13 residues. CDR3 residues: CASQGDTTYEQYF. CDR3 bases: TGTGCCAGCCAGGGGGACACCACCTACGAGCAGTACTTC.

The chain combines TRBV3-1 (or the pseudogene TRBV3-2) with TRBJ1-6; D might be TRBD1 (5 bases). Germline V gene sequence: CDR1 LGHDT, CDR2 YNNKEL (reference sequence). Trimming pared 1 base from V and 7 bases from J, leaving 11 bases between. CDR3 length: 15 amino acids. The CDR3 spells CASSQGQNRNSPLHF. The CDR3 DNA reads as TGTGCCAGCAGCCAAGGACAGAACAGAAATTCACCCCTCCACTTT.

The rearrangement joins TRBV7-2 to TRBJ1-1; TRBD1 agrees at 11 bases. In germline, CDR1 is SGHTA, CDR2 FQGNSA. Unmatched junction bases numbered 5, after V lost 3 bases and J lost 5 bases. The CDR3 contains 15 residues. CDR3 nucleotides: TGTGCCAGCAGCTTGGCGGGACAGGGGGGTACTGAAGCTTTCTTT. This gives the protein CASSLAGQGGTEAFF.

The chain has TRBV19 and TRBJ1-6, with 7 nucleotides matching TRBD1. After removal of 5 bases from V and 0 bases from J, the junction contained 4 bases not matched to a gene. CDR1 and CDR2 (germline): LNHDA, SQIVND (reference sequence). CDR3 size: 16 residues. The CDR3 bases are TGTGCCAGTAGTGTGACAGGGAGCTCCTATAATTCACCCCTCCACTTT. Translating it yields CASSVTGSSYNSPLHF.

This chain joins TRBV12-3 or TRBV12-4 and TRBJ1-2, with D perhaps matching TRBD1 (6 bases). The CDR3 is 13 residues long. With 5 bases removed from V and 4 bases from J, the gap between germline ends came to 11 bases. The CDR3 sequence: CASSLRGSYGYTF. DNA for the CDR3: TGTGCCAGCAGTCTCAGGGGTTCCTATGGCTACACCTTC.

The rearrangement uses TRBV18 and TRBJ1-6, with 7 bases matching TRBD1. With 4 bases clipped from V and 4 bases from J, the junction kept 7 bases outside the gene matches. CDR1 and CDR2 (germline): KGHSH, LQKENI. The CDR3 covers 16 residues. The CDR3 region is CASSRRQGRYNSPLHF. The CDR3 DNA reads TGTGCCAGCTCACGGCGACAGGGCCGGTATAATTCACCCCTCCACTTT. Together with reference TRBV18 and TRBJ1-6, the CDR3 gives the full variable domain: NAGVMQNPRHLVRRRGQEARLRCSPMKGHSHVYWYRQLPEEGLKFMVYLQKENIIDESGMPKERFSAEFPKEGPSILRIQQVVRGDSAAYFCASSRRQGRYNSPLHFGNGTRLTVT.

The chain combines TRBV7-8 with TRBJ1-2; 9 nucleotides align to TRBD1. CDR1 SGHVS and CDR2 FQNEAQ come from the germline V gene. The CDR3 is 15 residues long. With V trimmed by 5 bases and J by 3 bases, 7 bases remained unmatched. CDR3 amino acids: CASSPTGGRDYGYTF. The DNA for the CDR3 is TGTGCCAGCAGCCCCACAGGGGGCAGGGACTATGGCTACACCTTC.

This chain joins TRBV7-9 and TRBJ2-5; 7 bases align to TRBD2. There are 13 residues in the CDR3. Per germline, CDR1 SEHNR and CDR2 FQNEAQ (reference sequence). V lost 7 bases and J lost 5; bases outside the gene matches: 7. CDR3 sequence: CASTSAGEETQYF. The CDR3 DNA is TGTGCCAGCACCTCGGCGGGGGAGGAGACCCAGTACTTC.